A selection of T cell receptor beta chains follows, all from one sample in a study of blood T cell repertoires in COVID-19. The method was immunoSEQ multiplex PCR; TCRdb's version includes in-frame clones alone and lacks a portion of them. Of a few hundred thousand clones in the sample, about 82% were seen once. The sequenced sample consisted of peripheral blood. The source of these receptors is a man aged 50-59 years with active or convalescent COVID-19. The CDR3 runs from the conserved cysteine through the conserved F or W. Fields, in order: V gene, D gene, CDR3 protein. D genes are given only for firm matches.

TRBV11-3,TRBD1,CASSRTGGTDTQYF
TRBV28,-,CASSFTRDRGQYF
TRBV28,TRBD2,CASSLGLDSEQYF
TRBV5-1,-,CASSPGDIVKGNEQFF
TRBV29-1,-,CSLGPEETQYF
TRBV6-5,TRBD1,CASSYGTGGYEQYF
TRBV6-5,-,CASSYNRWDGYTF
TRBV28,TRBD1,CASSISQGSQPQHF
TRBV5-4,TRBD2,CASSLGPGLGGYEQYF
TRBV6-6,TRBD1,CASNLGQGGQPQHF
TRBV12-1,-,CASSPCRQGASGANVLTF
TRBV5-6,TRBD2,CASSYGGTYEQYF
TRBV27,-,CASSLWAGSNTGELFF
TRBV6-5,TRBD1,CASLDRGVTGELFF
TRBV2,-,CASRIAVGAQYF
TRBV7-7,TRBD2,CASSSGLAGVSEQYF
TRBV2,TRBD1,CASSEGTGLKKLFF
TRBV7-9,-,CASSQGSSGNTIYF
TRBV6-5,-,CASNVQGKGAEAFF
TRBV30,TRBD2,CAWTTGGAQYF
TRBV2,TRBD2,CASSELAGPYEQYF
TRBV6-5,-,CASSYSGAKGGEQYF
TRBV27,-,CASSRGSRDTQYF
TRBV5-6,-,CASSLAVKGLNTEAFF
TRBV20-1,-,CSASGGAGGNQPQHF
TRBV10-2,TRBD2,CASSFSPLGGGADTQYF
TRBV12-3/TRBV12-4,-,CASSYGQSYEQYF
TRBV7-2,TRBD1,CASSSGQGWGDTQYF
TRBV9,TRBD2,CASSHEEASGRDTQYF
TRBV19,-,CASSAGAVTEAFF
TRBV18,-,CASSQDRTNYGYTF
TRBV9,TRBD2,CASSAGLAEYNEQFF
TRBV6-5,TRBD1,CASSPGTGRPGELFF
TRBV6-5,TRBD1,CASSYSKRADRDGYTF
TRBV27,TRBD1,CASSPGTGGSYEQYF